The 22 T cell receptor beta chains below were found in one sample sequenced in a study of CD8 T cells in Susac syndrome. RNA totalling about 0.45 to 1 ug underwent reverse transcription with random hexamers. One entry per CDR3 protein results from TCRdb running MiXCR on the immunoSEQ multiplex PCR reads. Of about 400,000 distinct CDR3 sequences listed, approximately 85% are singletons. The sample comprised CD8+ T cells from PBMCs. These receptors came from a human donor with multiple sclerosis.

The rearrangement joins TRBV2 to TRBJ1-3; 7 positions match TRBD1. With 8 bases clipped from V and 3 bases from J, the junction kept 13 bases outside the gene matches. Germline CDR1 SNHLY, CDR2 FYNNEI. This CDR3 is built from 16 residues. The CDR3 sequence is CASQSGTEVSGNTIYF. CDR3 sequence (DNA): TGTGCCAGCCAGTCCGGGACAGAAGTTAGTGGAAACACCATATATTTT.

The J gene is TRBJ2-7, the V gene TRBV5-1; 11 bases line up with TRBD1. This CDR3 comprises 15 residues. Germline lookup yields CDR1 SGHRS and CDR2 YFSETQ. J gave up 6 bases and V 3 bases, and 8 bases lay outside the gene matches. CDR3 nucleotides: TGCGCCAGCAGCTCCCGGGACAGGGGGATTCGCGAGCAGTACTTC. This sequence encodes CASSSRDRGIREQYF.

The V gene is TRBV19, the J gene TRBJ2-3, with D possibly TRBD1 on 6 matching bases. The CDR3 extends over 15 amino acids. Germline lookup yields CDR1 LNHDA and CDR2 SQIVND (reference sequence). Trimming left V 5 bases short and J 2 bases short, with 14 bases between. The CDR3 is CASSSDRLDTDTQYF. In DNA form, the CDR3 reads TGTGCCAGTAGTTCCGACAGGTTAGACACAGATACGCAGTATTTT.

The chain carries TRBV11-2 and TRBJ2-5, with TRBD1 matching over 9 bases. Germline-derived CDR1 and CDR2 are SGHAT and FQNNGV. The CDR3 length is 15 residues. J was trimmed by 6 bases and V by 5 bases; bases with no gene match: 10. This chain's CDR3 is CASSNGTGFLKTQYF. CDR3 DNA sequence: TGTGCCAGCAGCAACGGGACAGGGTTTTTAAAGACCCAGTACTTC.

The J gene is TRBJ1-1, the V gene TRBV28; 10 nucleotides line up with TRBD1. Germline CDR1 MDHEN, CDR2 SYDVKM. The CDR3 is 17 residues long. Trimming cost V 3 bases and J 4 bases; bases outside gene matches: 11. CDR3 sequence: CASSFWSTRTGGTEAFF. CDR3 coding DNA: TGTGCCAGCAGTTTTTGGTCGACCCGGACAGGGGGCACTGAAGCTTTCTTT.

A few counts support this clonotype. J is TRBJ2-3 and V is TRBV7-6; TRBD2 matches at 13 bases. CDR3 size: 18 residues. The germline V gene has CDR1 SGHVS and CDR2 FNYEAQ. V lost 6 bases, J lost 0 bases, and 9 bases stayed unmatched. Here the CDR3 DNA reads TGTGCCAGCAGTAGAACTAGCGGGGGGGCCCCTAGCACAGATACGCAGTATTTT. Residues: CASSRTSGGAPSTDTQYF.

The table lists this clonotype with a few counts. The rearrangement uses TRBV11-2 and TRBJ2-7, with TRBD1 matching 8 bases. Germline V gene lookup returns CDR1 SGHAT and CDR2 FQNNGV. The trim removed 1 base at V and 4 bases at J, leaving 3 bases unmatched. This CDR3 is built from 14 residues. CDR3 sequence (DNA): TGTGCCAGCAGCTTAGTCACAGGGGGGTACGAGCAGTACTTC. It specifies CASSLVTGGYEQYF.

The chain links TRBV15 to TRBJ1-2; tentative D call: TRBD1 (6 bases). The V and J ends lost 3 bases and 4 bases respectively, with 27 bases between them. The CDR3 totals 19 residues. Germline V gene data show CDR1 as LNHNV and CDR2 as YYDKDF (reference sequence). CDR3 loop: CATSRQTPDRTYRSYGYTF. The CDR3 region has the DNA TGTGCCACCAGCAGGCAAACCCCTGACAGGACTTATAGGAGCTATGGCTACACCTTC.

This chain uses TRBV20-1 with TRBJ2-3; D might be TRBD1 or TRBD2, each matching 6 bases. The CDR3 loop spans 18 amino acids. V gave up 4 bases and J gave up 2 bases, with 25 bases separating them. Germline V lookup: CDR1 DFQATT, CDR2 SNEGSKA (reference sequence). CDR3 nucleotides: TGCAGTGCTAAGGATTTTTTAGGGGGAGGTCGATACACAGATACGCAGTATTTT. It is translated as CSAKDFLGGGRYTDTQYF.

The chain joins TRBV11-2 to TRBJ2-1; the D gene is possibly TRBD2 (5 bases). CDR3 length: 12 amino acids. V lost 6 bases, J lost 9 bases, and 12 bases lay in between. Germline CDR1 and CDR2: SGHAT and FQNNGV. The CDR3 DNA follows: TGTGCCAGCAGTTCTGGGGAGTTTGAGCAGTTCTTC. This gives the protein CASSSGEFEQFF.

The chain is built from TRBV27 and TRBJ2-7, with 8 bases lining up with TRBD1. The CDR3 runs 14 residues. Germline V gene data show CDR1 as MNHEY and CDR2 as SMNVEV (reference sequence). The V and J ends lost 7 bases and 5 bases, in that order; junction bases with no gene match: 10. CDR3 nucleotide sequence: TGTGCCAGCATATCCGTAGCAGGGGGCCACGAGCAGTACTTC. It is translated as CASISVAGGHEQYF.

The rearrangement uses TRBV7-9 and TRBJ2-4; D uncertain. This CDR3 has 14 amino acids. Germline V gives CDR1 SEHNR, CDR2 FQNEAQ (reference sequence). V was shortened by 3 bases and J by 6 bases, with 12 bases between the two germline ends. The CDR3 DNA follows: TGTGCCAGCAGCTTTTTAGGAAACAGAAACATTCAGTACTTC. Translation gives CASSFLGNRNIQYF.

V gene TRBV5-5 combines with J gene TRBJ2-6; possible D gene TRBD2, 5 bases. V lost 5 bases, J lost 0 bases, and 6 bases lay in between. CDR1 and CDR2 (germline): SGHKS, YYEKEE (reference sequence). The CDR3 loop spans 14 amino acids. The CDR3 protein is CASRRASGANVLTF. DNA of the CDR3: TGTGCCAGCAGGCGGGCCTCTGGGGCCAACGTCCTGACTTTC.

This sequence joins TRBV5-1 and TRBJ1-4; D gene unclear. Germline assignment: CDR1 SGHRS and CDR2 YFSETQ. Trimming left V 5 bases short and J 8 bases short, with 19 bases between. The CDR3 length is 15 residues. Here the CDR3 reads CASSPIYMVGEKLFF. CDR3 coding DNA: TGCGCCAGCAGTCCTATTTACATGGTAGGAGAAAAACTGTTTTTT.

The V and J genes are TRBV27 and TRBJ2-2; D gene uncertain. The CDR3 has 14 residues. In germline, CDR1 is MNHEY, CDR2 SMNVEV (reference sequence). V shed 3 bases and J shed 4 bases, with 9 bases lying between them. CDR3 amino acids: CASSFRVTTGELFF. The CDR3 DNA reads TGTGCCAGCAGTTTCCGGGTCACCACCGGGGAGCTGTTTTTT.

The CDR3 sequence: CASSQPLSEGPPNEQFF. The CDR3 DNA reads as TGTGCCAGCAGCCAGCCGTTATCGGAGGGCCCCCCGAATGAGCAGTTCTTC. The chain is built from TRBV3-1 and TRBJ2-1; perhaps TRBD2 as D (6 bases). CDR3 length: 17 amino acids. Germline V gene lookup returns CDR1 LGHDT and CDR2 YNNKEL (reference sequence). V was cut by 3 bases and J by 7 bases, with 22 bases left in between.

The rearrangement uses TRBV10-1 and TRBJ1-1; D is unclear. The CDR3 sequence is 15 residues long. V gave up 0 bases and J gave up 3 bases, with 11 bases separating them. Germline V gene lookup returns CDR1 WNHNN and CDR2 SYGVQD (reference sequence). CDR3 region: CASSESGLGDTEAFF. The CDR3 bases are TGCGCCAGCAGTGAGTCGGGCCTTGGAGACACTGAAGCTTTCTTT.

V is TRBV6-5 and J is TRBJ1-1; TRBD1 matches 8 bases. Trimming cost V 2 bases and J 0 bases; bases outside gene matches: 8. Germline V gene lookup returns CDR1 MNHEY and CDR2 SVGAGI. The CDR3 loop spans 17 amino acids. In DNA form, the CDR3 reads TGTGCCAGCAGTTACGGCCAGGGGGCACAGGTGAACACTGAAGCTTTCTTT. Its translation is CASSYGQGAQVNTEAFF.

The chain carries TRBV4-1 and TRBJ2-7; 7 bases match TRBD1. Per the germline V gene, CDR1 is MGHRA and CDR2 is YSYEKL. The CDR3 runs to 17 residues. J was trimmed by 4 bases and V by 0 bases; bases with no gene match: 12. Here the CDR3 DNA reads TGCGCCAGCAGCCAAGAGGAAGGGACAGCAAATGAGTACGAGCAGTACTTC. Its translation: CASSQEEGTANEYEQYF.

This chain joins TRBV11-2 and TRBJ2-7; D not certain. The CDR3 has 13 amino acids. Trimming took off 4 bases at V and 0 bases at J, with 7 bases between the two ends. Germline V gene lookup returns CDR1 SGHAT and CDR2 FQNNGV. CDR3 protein: CASSSTPSYEQYF. The CDR3, as DNA: TGTGCCAGCAGCTCAACCCCCTCCTACGAGCAGTACTTC.

The CDR3 loop is CASSPDGLSSYEQYF. In DNA, the CDR3 is TGTGCCAGCAGTCCCGACGGGCTAAGCTCCTACGAGCAGTACTTC. V usage is TRBV12-3 or TRBV12-4 and J usage is TRBJ2-7; D not resolved. The length of the CDR3 is 15 residues. The V and J ends lost 5 bases and 0 bases respectively, with 14 bases between them.

The V call is TRBV27, the J call TRBJ2-7, with 7 bases identical to TRBD1. The CDR3 is made up of 12 amino acids. The germline gives CDR1 MNHEY, CDR2 SMNVEV (reference sequence). Germline trimming cut 5 bases from V and 3 bases from J; bases unmatched to any gene: 1. The DNA for the CDR3 is TGTGCCAGCAGTGACAGGGTCTACGAGCAGTACTTC. It codes for CASSDRVYEQYF.